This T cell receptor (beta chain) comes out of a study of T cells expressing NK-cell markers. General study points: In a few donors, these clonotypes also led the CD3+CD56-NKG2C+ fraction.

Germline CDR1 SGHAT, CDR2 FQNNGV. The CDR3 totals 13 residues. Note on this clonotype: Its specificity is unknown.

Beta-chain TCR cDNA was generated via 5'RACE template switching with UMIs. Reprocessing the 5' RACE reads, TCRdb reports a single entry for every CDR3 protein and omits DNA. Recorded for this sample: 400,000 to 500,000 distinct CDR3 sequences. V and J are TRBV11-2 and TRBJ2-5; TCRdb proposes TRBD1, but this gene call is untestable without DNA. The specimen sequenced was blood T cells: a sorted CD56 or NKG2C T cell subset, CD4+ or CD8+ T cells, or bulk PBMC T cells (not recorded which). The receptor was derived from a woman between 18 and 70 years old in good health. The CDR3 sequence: CASSFNRGETQYF.